Below, 6 T cell receptor beta chains from the same sample are listed, as sequenced in a study of Graves' ophthalmopathy and Graves' hyperthyroidism. Amplified TCR beta CDR3 regions were obtained using RNA transcripts as template. The first round was an RT-PCR with HTBI primers, and the second round was a multiplex PCR. MiXCR, applied by TCRdb to the multiplex PCR reads, yields one record per CDR3 protein. This table has approximately 160,000 distinct CDR3 sequences, under 40% appearing once. The sequencing sample was made of peripheral blood. These receptors all stem from a woman aged 40 to 49 with Graves' ophthalmopathy.

The V call is TRBV29-1, the J call TRBJ2-5; a weak D match, TRBD2 (6 bases). Germline V lookup: CDR1 SQVTM, CDR2 ANQGSEA. This CDR3 has 13 amino acids. V dropped 5 bases and J dropped 2 bases, with 12 bases sitting between them. The DNA for the CDR3 is TGCAGCGTTTCTAAGGGAGGTCAAGAGACCCAGTACTTC. This encodes CSVSKGGQETQYF.

The genes are TRBV28 and TRBJ2-5, with 7 bases that match TRBD2. Looked up from germline, CDR1 is MDHEN and CDR2 is SYDVKM. With 2 bases clipped from V and 4 bases from J, the junction kept 10 bases outside the gene matches. The length of the CDR3 is 16 residues. CDR3 loop: CASSLVSGMGVETQYF. The CDR3 nucleotides are TGTGCCAGCAGTTTAGTGAGCGGGATGGGTGTAGAGACCCAGTACTTC.

This clonotype was counted once. The genes are TRBV6-5 and TRBJ2-5, with 10 bases identical to TRBD2. The germline V gene encodes CDR1 MNHEY and CDR2 SVGAGI. The CDR3 sequence is 16 residues long. V trimming: 4 bases; J trimming: 3 bases; junction bases outside the gene matches: 8. The CDR3 DNA is TGTGCCAGCAGTTCCCCTAGCGGGAGAAGTAAAGAGACCCAGTACTTC. Protein product: CASSSPSGRSKETQYF.

This clonotype came up many times. This rearrangement joins TRBV6-5 to TRBJ1-5; D remains unclear. The CDR3 consists of 13 residues. Looked up from germline, CDR1 is MNHEY and CDR2 is SVGAGI. V lost 4 bases and J 8 bases, leaving 12 bases between the germline ends. CDR3 amino acids: CASSLAGRKPQHF. For the CDR3, the DNA is TGTGCCAGCAGTTTGGCAGGCCGAAAGCCCCAGCATTTT.

This clonotype has at least ten counts. The V call is TRBV30, the J call TRBJ1-2; D is uncertain. Germline lookup yields CDR1 GTSNPN and CDR2 SVGIG (reference sequence). Between the trimmed V and J ends, which lost 4 bases and 3 bases, there was a span of 9 bases. The CDR3 sequence is 12 residues long. The CDR3 coding sequence is TGTGCCTGGACCGGGCCTGACTATGGCTACACCTTC. Protein product: CAWTGPDYGYTF. The whole variable domain, remainder taken from reference TRBV30 and TRBJ1-2, is SQTIHQWPATLVQPVGSPLSLECTVEGTSNPNLYWYRQAAGRGLQLLFYSVGIGQISSEVPQNLSASRPQDRQFILSSKKLLLSDSGFYLCAWTGPDYGYTFGSGTRLTVV.

The chain uses TRBV7-2 and TRBJ2-5; D gene unclear. This CDR3 has 13 residues. Trimming stripped 3 bases from V and 1 base from J, with 6 bases between. Germline assignment: CDR1 SGHTA and CDR2 FQGNSA. The CDR3: CASSLYIQETQYF. The DNA for the CDR3 is TGTGCCAGCAGCTTGTACATCCAAGAGACCCAGTACTTC.